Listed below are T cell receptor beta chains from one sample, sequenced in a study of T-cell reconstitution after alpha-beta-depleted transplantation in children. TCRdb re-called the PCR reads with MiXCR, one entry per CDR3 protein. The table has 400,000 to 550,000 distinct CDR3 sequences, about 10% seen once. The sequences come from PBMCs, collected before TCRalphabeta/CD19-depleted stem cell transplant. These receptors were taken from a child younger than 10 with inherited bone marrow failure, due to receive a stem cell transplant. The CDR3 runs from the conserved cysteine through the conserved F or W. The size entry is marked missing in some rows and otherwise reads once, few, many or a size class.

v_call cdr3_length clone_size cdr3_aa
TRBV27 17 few CASSFTAHTLVYNEQFF
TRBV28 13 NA CASSLRAVGKTSF
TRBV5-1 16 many CASSSGTSGRLDTQYF
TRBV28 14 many CASRRGFTVDEQFF
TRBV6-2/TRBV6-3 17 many CASSTTPGLWDTGELFF
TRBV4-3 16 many CASSQDFRQGNEKLFF
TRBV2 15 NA CASSEPAASWETQYF
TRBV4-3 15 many CASSQDGGLVYEQYF
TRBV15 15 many CATSRDRGPGNEQFF
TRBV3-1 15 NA CASSQDGSRNYEQYF
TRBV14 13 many CASREAPWAEAFF
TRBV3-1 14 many CASSQVLRGYEQYF
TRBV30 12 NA CAVEEDGGGRFF
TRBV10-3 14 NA CAIRERAGEETQYF
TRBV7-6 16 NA CASSLGGGRAIGEQYF
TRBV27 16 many CASSSPLFSGSLEQFF
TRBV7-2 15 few CASSLGTGGARGYTF
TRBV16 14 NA CASSHQMVGNEQFF
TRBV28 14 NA CASSLLQGEQPQHF
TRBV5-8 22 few CASSLRPLASGGLVGRPGELFF